Sequencing of this TCR beta chain was carried out in a study of T cell changes during pregnancy in multiple sclerosis. TCRdb's copy holds only in-frame clones and misses some; the assay was immunoSEQ multiplex PCR. The repertoire includes some 31,000 clones, 70% to 90% of them detected once, and approximately 6.6% sits in the top ten. The germline CDR1 and CDR2 sequences are ENHRY and SYGVKD. V lost 3 bases to trimming and J lost 5 bases, with 13 bases between them. The CDR3 runs to 14 residues. The clonotype comes from a female donor with multiple sclerosis, enrolled in a pregnancy study. The genes are TRBV10-3 and TRBJ2-5, with D maybe TRBD2 (6 bases). The specimen was CD8+ T cells from peripheral blood mononuclear cells, collected in the second trimester of pregnancy. CDR3 in amino acids: CAISDWPGRETQYF. CDR3 DNA: TGTGCCATCAGTGATTGGCCGGGGAGGGAGACCCAGTACTTC.